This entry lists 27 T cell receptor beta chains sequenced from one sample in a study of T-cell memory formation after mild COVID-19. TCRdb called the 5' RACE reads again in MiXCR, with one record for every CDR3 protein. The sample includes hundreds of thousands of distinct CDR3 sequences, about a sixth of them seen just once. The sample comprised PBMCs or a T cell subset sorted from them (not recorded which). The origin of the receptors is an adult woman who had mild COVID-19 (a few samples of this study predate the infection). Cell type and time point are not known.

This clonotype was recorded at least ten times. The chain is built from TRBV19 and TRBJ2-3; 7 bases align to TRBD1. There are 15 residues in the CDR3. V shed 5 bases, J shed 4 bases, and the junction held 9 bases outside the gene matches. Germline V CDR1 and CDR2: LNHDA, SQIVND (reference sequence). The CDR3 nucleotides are TGTGCCAGTAGTGAGGGGGCCCATCCCCCAGATACGCAGTATTTT. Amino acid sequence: CASSEGAHPPDTQYF.

The CDR3 DNA follows: TGTGCCAGCAGACTTAGCGTGTTAAGCGAGACCCAGTACTTC. This translates into CASRLSVLSETQYF. The chain carries TRBV3-1 and TRBJ2-5, with D perhaps TRBD2 (5 bases). The CDR3 extends over 14 amino acids. Trimming shortened V by 6 bases and J by 5 bases, and 16 bases separated the two germline ends. Germline CDR1 is LGHDT and CDR2 is YNNKEL (reference sequence).

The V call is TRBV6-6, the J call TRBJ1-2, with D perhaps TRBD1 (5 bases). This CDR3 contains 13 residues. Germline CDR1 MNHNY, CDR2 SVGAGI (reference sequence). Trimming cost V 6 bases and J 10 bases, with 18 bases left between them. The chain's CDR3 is CASRAGTPVPYTF. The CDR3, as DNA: TGTGCCAGCAGAGCCGGGACCCCCGTGCCCTACACCTTC.

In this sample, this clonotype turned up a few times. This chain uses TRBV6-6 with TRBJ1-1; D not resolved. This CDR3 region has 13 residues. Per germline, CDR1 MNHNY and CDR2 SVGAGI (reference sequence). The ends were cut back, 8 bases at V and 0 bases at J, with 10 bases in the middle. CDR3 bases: TGTGCCAGCGCGGTAGCCATGAACACTGAAGCTTTCTTT. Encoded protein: CASAVAMNTEAFF.

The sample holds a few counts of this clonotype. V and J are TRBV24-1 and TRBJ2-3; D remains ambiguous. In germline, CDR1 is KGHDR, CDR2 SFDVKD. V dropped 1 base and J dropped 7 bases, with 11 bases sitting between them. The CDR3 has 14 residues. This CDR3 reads CATSDFVQIYTQYF. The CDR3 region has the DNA TGTGCCACCAGTGATTTCGTCCAGATTTATACGCAGTATTTT.

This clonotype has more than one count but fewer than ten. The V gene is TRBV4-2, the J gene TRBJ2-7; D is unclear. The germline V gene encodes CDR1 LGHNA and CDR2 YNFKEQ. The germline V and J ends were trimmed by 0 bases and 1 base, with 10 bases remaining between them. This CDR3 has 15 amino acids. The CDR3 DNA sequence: TGTGCCAGCAGCCAAGATCAGGCGGAGTCCTACGAGCAGTACTTC. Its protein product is CASSQDQAESYEQYF.

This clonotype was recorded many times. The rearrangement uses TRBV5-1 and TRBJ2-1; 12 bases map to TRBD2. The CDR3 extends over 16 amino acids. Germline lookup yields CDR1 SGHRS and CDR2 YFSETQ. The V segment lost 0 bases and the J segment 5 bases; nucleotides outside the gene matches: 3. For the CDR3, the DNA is TGCGCCAGCAGCTTGGAGCTAGCGGGAGGGCACAATGAGCAGTTCTTC. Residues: CASSLELAGGHNEQFF.

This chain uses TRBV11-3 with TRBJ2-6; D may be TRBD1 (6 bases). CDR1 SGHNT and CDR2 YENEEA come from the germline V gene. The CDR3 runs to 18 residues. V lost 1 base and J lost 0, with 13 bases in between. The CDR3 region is CASSLAFGTPSGANVLTF. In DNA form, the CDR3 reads TGTGCCAGCAGCTTAGCCTTTGGGACACCCTCTGGGGCCAACGTCCTGACTTTC.

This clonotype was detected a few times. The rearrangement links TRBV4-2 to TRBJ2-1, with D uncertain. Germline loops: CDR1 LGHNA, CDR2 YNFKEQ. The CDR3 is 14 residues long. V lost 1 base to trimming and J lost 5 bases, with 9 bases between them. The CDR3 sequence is CASSQGDTDNEQFF. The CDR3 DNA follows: TGTGCCAGCAGCCAAGGAGATACGGACAATGAGCAGTTCTTC.

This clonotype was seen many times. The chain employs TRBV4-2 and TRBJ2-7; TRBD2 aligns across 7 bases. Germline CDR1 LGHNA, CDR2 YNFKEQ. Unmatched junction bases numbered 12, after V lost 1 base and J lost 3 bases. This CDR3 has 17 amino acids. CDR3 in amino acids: CASSQVRLAAVNYEQYF. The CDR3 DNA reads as TGTGCCAGCAGCCAAGTCCGCCTAGCGGCTGTTAACTACGAGCAGTACTTC.

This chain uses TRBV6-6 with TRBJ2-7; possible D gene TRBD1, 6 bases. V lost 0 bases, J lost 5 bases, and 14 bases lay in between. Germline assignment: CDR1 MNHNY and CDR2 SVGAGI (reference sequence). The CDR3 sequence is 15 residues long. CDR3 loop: CASSYSRDTRNEQYF. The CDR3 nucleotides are TGTGCCAGCAGTTACTCCCGGGACACCCGAAACGAGCAGTACTTC.

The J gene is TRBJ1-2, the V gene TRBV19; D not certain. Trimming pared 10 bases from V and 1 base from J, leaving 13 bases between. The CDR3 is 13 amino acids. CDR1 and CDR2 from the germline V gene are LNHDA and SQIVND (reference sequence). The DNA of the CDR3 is TGTGCCATCGCCGAGAACAGTAACTATGGCTACACCTTC. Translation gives CAIAENSNYGYTF.

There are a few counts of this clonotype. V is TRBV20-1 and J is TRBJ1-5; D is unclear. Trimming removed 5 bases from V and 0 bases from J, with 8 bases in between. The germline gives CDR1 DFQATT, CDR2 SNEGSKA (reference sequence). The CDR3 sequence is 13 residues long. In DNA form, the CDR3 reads TGCAGTGCTCGAGGGAATAGCAATCAGCCCCAGCATTTT. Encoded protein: CSARGNSNQPQHF.

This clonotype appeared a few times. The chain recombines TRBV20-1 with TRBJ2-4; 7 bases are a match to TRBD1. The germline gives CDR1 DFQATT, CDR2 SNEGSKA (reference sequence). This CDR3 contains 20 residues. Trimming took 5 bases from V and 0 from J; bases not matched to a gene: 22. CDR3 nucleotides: TGCAGTGCTTCGACAGGGCTCTTCAAGGGGGCGGACCTAGCCAAAAACATTCAGTACTTC. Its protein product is CSASTGLFKGADLAKNIQYF.

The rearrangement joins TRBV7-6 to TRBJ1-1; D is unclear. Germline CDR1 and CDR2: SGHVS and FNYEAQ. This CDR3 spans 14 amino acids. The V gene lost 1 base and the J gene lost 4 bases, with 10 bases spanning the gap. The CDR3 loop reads CASSLETFSTEAFF. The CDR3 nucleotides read TGTGCCAGCAGCTTAGAAACTTTTAGCACTGAAGCTTTCTTT.

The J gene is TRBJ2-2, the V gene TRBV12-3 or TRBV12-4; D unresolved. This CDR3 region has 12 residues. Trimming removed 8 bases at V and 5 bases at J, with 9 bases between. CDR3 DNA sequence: TGTGCCAGCGGCCCTTTGACCGGGGAGCTGTTTTTT. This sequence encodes CASGPLTGELFF.

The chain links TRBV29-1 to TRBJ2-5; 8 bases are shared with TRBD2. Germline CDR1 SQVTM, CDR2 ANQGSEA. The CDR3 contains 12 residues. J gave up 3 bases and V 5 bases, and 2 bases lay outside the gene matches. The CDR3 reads CSVSSGEETQYF. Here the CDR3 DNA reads TGCAGCGTTAGTAGCGGGGAAGAGACCCAGTACTTC.

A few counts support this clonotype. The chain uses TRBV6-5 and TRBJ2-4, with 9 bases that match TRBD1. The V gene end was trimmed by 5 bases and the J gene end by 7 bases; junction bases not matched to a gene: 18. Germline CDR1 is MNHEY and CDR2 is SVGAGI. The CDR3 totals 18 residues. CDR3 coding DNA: TGTGCCAGCAGTCCATACTCCGGGACAGGGACGTTCTTGAACATTCAGTACTTC. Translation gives CASSPYSGTGTFLNIQYF.

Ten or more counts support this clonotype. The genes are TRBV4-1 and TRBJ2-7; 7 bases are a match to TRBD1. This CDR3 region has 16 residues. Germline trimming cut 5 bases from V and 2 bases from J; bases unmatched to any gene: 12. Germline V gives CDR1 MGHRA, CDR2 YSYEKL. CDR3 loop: CASSKAGGGGPYEQYF. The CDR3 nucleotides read TGCGCCAGCAGCAAAGCAGGGGGTGGAGGTCCCTACGAGCAGTACTTC.

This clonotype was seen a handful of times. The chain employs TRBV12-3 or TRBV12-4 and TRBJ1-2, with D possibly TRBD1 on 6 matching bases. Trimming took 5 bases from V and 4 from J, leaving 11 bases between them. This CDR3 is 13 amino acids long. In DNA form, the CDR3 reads TGTGCCAGCAGTCCAGGGGTGGGCTATGGCTACACCTTC. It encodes CASSPGVGYGYTF.

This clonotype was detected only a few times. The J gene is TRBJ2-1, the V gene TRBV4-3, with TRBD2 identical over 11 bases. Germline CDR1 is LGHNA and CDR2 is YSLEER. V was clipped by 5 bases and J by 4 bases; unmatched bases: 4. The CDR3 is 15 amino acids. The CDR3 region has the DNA TGCGCCAGCAGCAAAGGGACTAGCGGTTACAATGAGCAGTTCTTC. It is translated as CASSKGTSGYNEQFF.

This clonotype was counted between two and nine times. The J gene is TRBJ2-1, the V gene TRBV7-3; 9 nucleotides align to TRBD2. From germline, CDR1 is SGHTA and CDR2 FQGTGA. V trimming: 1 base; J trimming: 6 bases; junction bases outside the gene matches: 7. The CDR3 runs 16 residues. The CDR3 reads CASSLIPGLASNEQFF. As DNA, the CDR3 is TGTGCCAGCAGCTTAATACCGGGACTAGCCTCCAATGAGCAGTTCTTC.

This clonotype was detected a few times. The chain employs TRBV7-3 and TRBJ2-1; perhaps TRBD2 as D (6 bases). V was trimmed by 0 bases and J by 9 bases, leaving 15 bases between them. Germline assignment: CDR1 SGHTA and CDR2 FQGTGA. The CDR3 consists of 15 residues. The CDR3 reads CASSLTEGTGGEQFF. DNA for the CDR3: TGTGCCAGCAGCTTAACGGAGGGGACCGGGGGTGAGCAGTTCTTC.

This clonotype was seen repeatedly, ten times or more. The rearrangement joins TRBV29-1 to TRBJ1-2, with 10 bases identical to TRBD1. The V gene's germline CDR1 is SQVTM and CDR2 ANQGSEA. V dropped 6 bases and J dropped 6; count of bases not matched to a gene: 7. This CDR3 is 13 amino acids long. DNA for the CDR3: TGCAGCGTATCAGGACAGGGGGTGGATGGCTACACCTTC. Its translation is CSVSGQGVDGYTF.

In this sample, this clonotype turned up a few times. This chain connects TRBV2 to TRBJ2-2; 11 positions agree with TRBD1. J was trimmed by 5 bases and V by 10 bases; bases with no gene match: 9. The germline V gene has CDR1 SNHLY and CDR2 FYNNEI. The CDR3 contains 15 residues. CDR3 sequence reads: CATWAGQGGTGELFF. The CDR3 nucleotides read TGTGCCACCTGGGCGGGACAGGGGGGGACCGGGGAGCTGTTTTTT.

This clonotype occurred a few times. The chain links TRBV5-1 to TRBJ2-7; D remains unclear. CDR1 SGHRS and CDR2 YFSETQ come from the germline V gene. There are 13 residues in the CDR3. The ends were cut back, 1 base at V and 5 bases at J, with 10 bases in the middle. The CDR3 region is CASSLFSPDEQYF. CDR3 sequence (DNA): TGCGCCAGCAGCTTGTTTTCTCCGGACGAGCAGTACTTC.

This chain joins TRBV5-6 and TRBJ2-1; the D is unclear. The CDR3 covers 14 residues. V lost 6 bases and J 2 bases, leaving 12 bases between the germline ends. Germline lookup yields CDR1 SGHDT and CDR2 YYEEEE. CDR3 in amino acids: CASIRNGPYNEQFF. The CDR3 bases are TGTGCCAGCATCCGGAACGGCCCCTACAATGAGCAGTTCTTC.